This entry lists 6 T cell receptor beta chains sequenced from one sample in a study of T cells after yellow fever vaccination. TCRdb reprocessed the 5' RACE reads via MiXCR and lists one record per CDR3 protein. The sample lists about 310,000 distinct CDR3 sequences, roughly 3.5% occurring once. This material consisted of PBMCs, taken on the day of the yellow fever booster vaccination. The receptor set was obtained from a man younger than 35 who received the YFV17D yellow fever vaccine.

The table lists this clonotype with a few counts. CDR3 DNA sequence: TGTGCCAGCAGTCCAACATACGGGGGGGCCAGCACCGGGGAGCTGTTTTTT. Protein product: CASSPTYGGASTGELFF. The V and J genes are TRBV6-2 or TRBV6-3 and TRBJ2-2; 8 positions agree with TRBD2. V was clipped by 5 bases and J by 4 bases; unmatched bases: 12. The CDR3 sequence is 17 residues long. Germline V gene sequence: CDR1 MNHEY, CDR2 SVGEGT.

This clonotype was detected a few times. This chain joins TRBV20-1 and TRBJ1-2; D gene ambiguous. The CDR3 sequence is 14 residues long. The germline gives CDR1 DFQATT, CDR2 SNEGSKA (reference sequence). Trimming pared 2 bases from V and 7 bases from J, leaving 17 bases between. CDR3 nucleotides: TGCAGTGCTAGACTTCTCAGGACCCTTGGTGGCTACACCTTC. Its protein is CSARLLRTLGGYTF.

This chain uses TRBV7-2 with TRBJ2-5; D unresolved. This CDR3 has 14 residues. The germline V gene has CDR1 SGHTA and CDR2 FQGNSA. V lost 5 bases to trimming and J lost 0 bases, with 10 bases between them. The CDR3 DNA sequence: TGTGCCAGCAGCCTCAACCCGTACCAAGAGACCCAGTACTTC. This gives the protein CASSLNPYQETQYF.

In its sample, this clonotype was seen many times. V and J are TRBV6-5 and TRBJ2-3; 7 bases fit TRBD2. Germline loops: CDR1 MNHEY, CDR2 SVGAGI. This CDR3 has 16 amino acids. Unmatched junction bases numbered 11, after V lost 3 bases and J lost 5 bases. The CDR3 bases are TGTGCCAGCAGTTATCAGGGTGGGAGGGGACGAGATACGCAGTATTTT. This sequence encodes CASSYQGGRGRDTQYF.

This clonotype showed up many times. V usage is TRBV5-1 and J usage is TRBJ2-1; 12 bases match TRBD1. V lost 4 bases to trimming and J lost 7 bases; unmatched junction nucleotides: 6. Germline values: CDR1 SGHRS, CDR2 YFSETQ. CDR3 length: 15 residues. The CDR3 spells CASSQPGQGANEQFF. CDR3 nucleotides: TGCGCCAGCAGCCAACCGGGACAGGGGGCAAATGAGCAGTTCTTC.

The chain employs TRBV5-1 and TRBJ2-3; D gene unclear. V was cut by 1 base and J by 4 bases, with 13 bases left in between. Per germline, CDR1 SGHRS and CDR2 YFSETQ. The CDR3 contains 15 residues. As DNA, the CDR3 is TGCGCCAGCAGCTTGTATCGAGCTTTGTCAGATACGCAGTATTTT. Protein: CASSLYRALSDTQYF.